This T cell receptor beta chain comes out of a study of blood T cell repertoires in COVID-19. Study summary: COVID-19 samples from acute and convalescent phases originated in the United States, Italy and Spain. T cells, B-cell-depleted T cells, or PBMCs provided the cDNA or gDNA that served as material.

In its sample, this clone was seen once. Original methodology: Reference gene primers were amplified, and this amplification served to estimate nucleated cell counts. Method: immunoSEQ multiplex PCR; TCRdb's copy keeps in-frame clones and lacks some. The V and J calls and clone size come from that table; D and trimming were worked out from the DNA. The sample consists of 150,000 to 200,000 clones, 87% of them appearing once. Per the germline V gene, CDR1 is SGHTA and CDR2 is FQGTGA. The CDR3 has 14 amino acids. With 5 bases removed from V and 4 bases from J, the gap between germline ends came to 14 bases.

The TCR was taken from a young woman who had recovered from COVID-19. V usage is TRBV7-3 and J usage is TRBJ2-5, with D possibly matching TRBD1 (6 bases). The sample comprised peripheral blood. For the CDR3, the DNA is TGTGCCAGCAGCGTATCAGGGGTGGTAGAGACCCAGTACTTC. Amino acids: CASSVSGVVETQYF.